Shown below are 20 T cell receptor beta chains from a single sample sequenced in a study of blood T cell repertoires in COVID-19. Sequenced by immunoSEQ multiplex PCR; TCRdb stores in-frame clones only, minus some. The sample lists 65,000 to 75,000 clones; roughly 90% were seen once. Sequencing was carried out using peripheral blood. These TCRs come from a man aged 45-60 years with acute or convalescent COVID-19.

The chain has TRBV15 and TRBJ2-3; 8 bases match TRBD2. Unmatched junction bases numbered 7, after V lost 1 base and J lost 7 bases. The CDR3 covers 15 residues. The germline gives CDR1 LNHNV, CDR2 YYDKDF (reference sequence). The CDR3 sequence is CATSRVRLAGHTQYF. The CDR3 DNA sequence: TGTGCCACCAGCAGAGTTCGCCTAGCGGGTCATACGCAGTATTTT.

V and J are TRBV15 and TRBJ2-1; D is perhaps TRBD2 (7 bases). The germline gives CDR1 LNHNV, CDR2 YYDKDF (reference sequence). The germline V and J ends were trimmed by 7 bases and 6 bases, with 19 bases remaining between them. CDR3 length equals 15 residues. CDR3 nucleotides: TGTGCCACCACCCCCCGGCGGGGGCCGTTCAATGAGCAGTTCTTC. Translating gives CATTPRRGPFNEQFF.

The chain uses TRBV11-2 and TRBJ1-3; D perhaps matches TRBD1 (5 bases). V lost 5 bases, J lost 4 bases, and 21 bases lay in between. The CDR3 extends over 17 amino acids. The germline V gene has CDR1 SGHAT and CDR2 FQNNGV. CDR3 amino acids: CASSPGGWDSGGNTIYF. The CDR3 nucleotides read TGTGCCAGCAGCCCAGGCGGCTGGGACTCGGGCGGAAACACCATATATTTT.

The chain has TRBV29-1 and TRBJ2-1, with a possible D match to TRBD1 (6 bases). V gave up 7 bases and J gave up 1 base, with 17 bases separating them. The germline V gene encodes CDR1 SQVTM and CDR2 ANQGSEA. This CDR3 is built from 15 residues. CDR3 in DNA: TGCAGCGCCGAGGGGGAATCCGGGTCCTACAATGAGCAGTTCTTC. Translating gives CSAEGESGSYNEQFF.

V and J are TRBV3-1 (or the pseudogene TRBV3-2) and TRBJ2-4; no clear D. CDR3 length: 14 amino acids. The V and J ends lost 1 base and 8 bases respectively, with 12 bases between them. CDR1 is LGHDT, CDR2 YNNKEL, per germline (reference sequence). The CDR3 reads CASSQGAVGDIQYF. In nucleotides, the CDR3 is TGTGCCAGCAGCCAAGGGGCCGTGGGCGACATTCAGTACTTC.

The CDR3 spells CASSLSRDIKAFF. In DNA, the CDR3 is TGTGCCAGCAGCCTCTCCCGGGACATTAAAGCTTTCTTT. The chain uses TRBV11-2 and TRBJ1-1; D might be TRBD1 (6 bases). There are 13 residues in the CDR3. With 5 bases removed from V and 9 bases from J, the gap between germline ends came to 16 bases. The germline V gene encodes CDR1 SGHAT and CDR2 FQNNGV.

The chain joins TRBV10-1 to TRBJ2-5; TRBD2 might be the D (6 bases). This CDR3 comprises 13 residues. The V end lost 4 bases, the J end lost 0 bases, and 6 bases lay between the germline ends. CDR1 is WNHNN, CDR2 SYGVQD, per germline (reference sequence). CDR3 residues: CASSAGDQETQYF. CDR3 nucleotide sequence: TGCGCCAGCAGTGCGGGGGACCAAGAGACCCAGTACTTC.

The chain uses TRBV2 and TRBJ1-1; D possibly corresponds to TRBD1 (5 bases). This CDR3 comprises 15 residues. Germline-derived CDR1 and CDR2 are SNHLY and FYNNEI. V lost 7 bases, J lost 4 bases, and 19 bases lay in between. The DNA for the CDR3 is TGTGCCAGCACTAGGGGCGCCTCTATGGGCACTGAAGCTTTCTTT. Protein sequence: CASTRGASMGTEAFF.

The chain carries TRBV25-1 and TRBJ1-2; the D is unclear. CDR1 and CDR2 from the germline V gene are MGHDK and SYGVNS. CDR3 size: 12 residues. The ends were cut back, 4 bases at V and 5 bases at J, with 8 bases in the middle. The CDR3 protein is CASSVEGYGYTF. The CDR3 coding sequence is TGTGCCAGCAGTGTTGAGGGTTATGGCTACACCTTC.

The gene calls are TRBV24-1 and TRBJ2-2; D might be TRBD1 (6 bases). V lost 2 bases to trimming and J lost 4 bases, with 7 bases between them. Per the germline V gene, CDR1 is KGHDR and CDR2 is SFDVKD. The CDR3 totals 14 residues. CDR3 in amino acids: CATSDWTATGELFF. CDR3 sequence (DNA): TGTGCCACCAGTGATTGGACAGCCACCGGGGAGCTGTTTTTT.

CDR3 sequence: CASGDSSSGNTIYF. The CDR3 DNA reads TGTGCCAGCGGGGACAGCTCCTCTGGAAACACCATATATTTT. The chain employs TRBV7-9 and TRBJ1-3; TRBD1 aligns across 7 bases. V dropped 8 bases and J dropped 0; count of bases not matched to a gene: 4. CDR1 is SEHNR and CDR2 is FQNEAQ in the germline V gene (reference sequence). CDR3 length: 14 amino acids.

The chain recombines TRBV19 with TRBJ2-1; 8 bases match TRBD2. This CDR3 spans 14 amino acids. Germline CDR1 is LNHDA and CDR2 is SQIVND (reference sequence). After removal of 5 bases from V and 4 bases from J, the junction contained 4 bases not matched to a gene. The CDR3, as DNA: TGTGCCAGTAGTTCGGTAGCGGGGTACAATGAGCAGTTCTTC. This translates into CASSSVAGYNEQFF.

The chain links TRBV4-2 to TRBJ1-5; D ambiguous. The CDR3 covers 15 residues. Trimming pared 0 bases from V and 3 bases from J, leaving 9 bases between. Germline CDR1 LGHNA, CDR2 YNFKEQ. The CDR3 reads CASSQEPRLNQPQHF. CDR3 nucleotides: TGTGCCAGCAGCCAAGAACCCAGGCTCAATCAGCCCCAGCATTTT.

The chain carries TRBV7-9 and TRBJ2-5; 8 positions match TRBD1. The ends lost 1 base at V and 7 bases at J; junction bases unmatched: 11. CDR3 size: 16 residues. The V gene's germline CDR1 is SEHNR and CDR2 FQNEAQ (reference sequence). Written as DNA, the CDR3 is TGTGCCAGCAGCTTAGTGCTTAGGGACAGGCGGGTGACCCAGTACTTC. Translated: CASSLVLRDRRVTQYF.

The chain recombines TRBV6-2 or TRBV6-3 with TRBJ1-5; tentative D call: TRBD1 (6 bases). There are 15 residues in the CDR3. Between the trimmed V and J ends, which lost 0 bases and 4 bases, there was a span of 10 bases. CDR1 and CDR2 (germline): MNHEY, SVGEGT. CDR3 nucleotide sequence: TGTGCCAGCAGTTACTCTGTCAGGGGTAATCAGCCCCAGCATTTT. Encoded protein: CASSYSVRGNQPQHF.

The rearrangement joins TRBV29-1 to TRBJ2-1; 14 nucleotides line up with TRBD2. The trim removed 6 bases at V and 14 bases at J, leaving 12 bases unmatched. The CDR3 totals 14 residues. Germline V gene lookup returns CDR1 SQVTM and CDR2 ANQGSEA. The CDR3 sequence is CSVAGLAGGSDEFF. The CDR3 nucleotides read TGCAGCGTCGCCGGACTAGCGGGAGGTTCTGACGAGTTCTTC.

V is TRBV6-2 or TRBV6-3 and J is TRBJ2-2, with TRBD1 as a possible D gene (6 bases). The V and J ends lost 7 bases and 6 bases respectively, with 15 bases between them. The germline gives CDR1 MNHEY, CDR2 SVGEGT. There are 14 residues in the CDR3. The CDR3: CASTPLGAAGELFF. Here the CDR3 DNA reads TGTGCCAGCACCCCTCTGGGGGCGGCCGGGGAGCTGTTTTTT.

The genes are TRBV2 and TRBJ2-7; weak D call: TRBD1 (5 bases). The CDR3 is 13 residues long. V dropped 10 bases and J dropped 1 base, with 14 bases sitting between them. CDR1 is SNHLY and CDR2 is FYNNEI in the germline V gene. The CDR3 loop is CATDDSFSYEQYV. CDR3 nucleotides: TGTGCCACCGACGACAGTTTTTCCTACGAGCAGTACGTC.

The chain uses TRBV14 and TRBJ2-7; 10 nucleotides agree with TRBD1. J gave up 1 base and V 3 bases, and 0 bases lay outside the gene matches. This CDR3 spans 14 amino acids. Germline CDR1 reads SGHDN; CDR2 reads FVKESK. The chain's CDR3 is CASSQGQGSYEQYF. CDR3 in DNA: TGTGCCAGCAGCCAGGGACAGGGGTCCTACGAGCAGTACTTC.

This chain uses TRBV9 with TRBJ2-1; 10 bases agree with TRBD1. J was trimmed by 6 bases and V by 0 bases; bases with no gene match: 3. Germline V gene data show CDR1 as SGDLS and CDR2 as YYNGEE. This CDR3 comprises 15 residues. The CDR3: CASSVGGTGVNEQFF. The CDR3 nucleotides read TGTGCCAGCAGCGTAGGCGGGACAGGGGTCAATGAGCAGTTCTTC.